The present TCR beta chain was sequenced within a study of T cell responses to AZD1222 COVID-19 vaccine. Study-level points and caveats: Spike-specific TCR breadth and depth grew following two AZD1222 doses. Sampling captured repertoires only after the peak T cell response. Donors were chiefly white British, with a greater number of females, and clonal diversity was perhaps underestimated.

The V gene lost 1 base and the J gene lost 1 base, with 7 bases spanning the gap. The length of the CDR3 is 14 residues. The germline CDR1 and CDR2 sequences are SGHAT and FQNNGV. The data were produced by immunoSEQ multiplex PCR, yet TCRdb's version contains in-frame clones alone and is incomplete. The table has some 200,000 clones, about 93% seen once. A remark on this clone: The antigen is undetermined.

The sequences come from peripheral blood, collected on day 0 of MenACWY control vaccination. The sequence derives from an adult in good health. This chain links TRBV11-2 with TRBJ1-1, with no clear D. The chain's CDR3 is CASSLGSWNTEAFF. CDR3 nucleotide sequence: TGTGCCAGCAGCTTAGGCAGCTGGAACACTGAAGCTTTCTTT.